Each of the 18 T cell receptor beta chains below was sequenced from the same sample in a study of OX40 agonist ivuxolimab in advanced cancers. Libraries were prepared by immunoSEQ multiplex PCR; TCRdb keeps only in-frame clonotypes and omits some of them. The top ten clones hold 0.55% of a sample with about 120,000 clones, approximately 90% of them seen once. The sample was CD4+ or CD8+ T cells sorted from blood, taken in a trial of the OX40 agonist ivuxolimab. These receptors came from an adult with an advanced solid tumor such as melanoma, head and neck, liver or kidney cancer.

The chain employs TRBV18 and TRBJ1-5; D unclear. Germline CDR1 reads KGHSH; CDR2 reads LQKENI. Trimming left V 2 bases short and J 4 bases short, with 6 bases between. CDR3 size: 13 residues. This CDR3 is CASSPGENQPQHF. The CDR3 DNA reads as TGTGCCAGCTCACCAGGGGAGAATCAGCCCCAGCATTTT.

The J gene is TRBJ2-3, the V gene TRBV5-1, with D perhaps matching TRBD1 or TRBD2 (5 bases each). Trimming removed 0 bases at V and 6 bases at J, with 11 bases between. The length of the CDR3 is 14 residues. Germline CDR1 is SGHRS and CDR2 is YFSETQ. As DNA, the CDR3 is TGCGCCAGCAGCTTGGCCTCCGAGGGGGATACGCAGTATTTT. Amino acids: CASSLASEGDTQYF.

The CDR3 protein is CASSSSWGGDPNEQFF. In nucleotides, the CDR3 is TGTGCCAGCTCGTCGTCATGGGGAGGGGATCCCAATGAGCAGTTCTTC. The chain uses TRBV18 and TRBJ2-1; 7 bases map to TRBD2. This CDR3 contains 16 residues. Per germline, CDR1 KGHSH and CDR2 LQKENI. V trimming: 6 bases; J trimming: 6 bases; junction bases outside the gene matches: 14.

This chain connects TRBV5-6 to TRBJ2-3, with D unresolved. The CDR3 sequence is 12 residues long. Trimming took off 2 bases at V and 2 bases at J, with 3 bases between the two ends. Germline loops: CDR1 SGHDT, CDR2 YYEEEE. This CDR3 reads CASSFSTDTQYF. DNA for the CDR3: TGTGCCAGCAGCTTTTCCACAGATACGCAGTATTTT.

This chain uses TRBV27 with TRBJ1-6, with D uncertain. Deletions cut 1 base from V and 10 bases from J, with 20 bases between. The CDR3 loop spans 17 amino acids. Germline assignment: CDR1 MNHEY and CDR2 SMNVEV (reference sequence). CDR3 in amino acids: CASSLFHRAGGSSPLHF. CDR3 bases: TGTGCCAGCAGTTTATTCCACCGGGCAGGAGGGAGCTCACCCCTCCACTTT.

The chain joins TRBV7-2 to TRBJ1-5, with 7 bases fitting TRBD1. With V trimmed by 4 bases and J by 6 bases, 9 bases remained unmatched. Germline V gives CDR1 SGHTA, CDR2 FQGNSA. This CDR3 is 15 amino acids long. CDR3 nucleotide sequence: TGTGCCAGCAGCTCACAGGGGAGTGGGGGTCAGCCCCAGCATTTT. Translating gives CASSSQGSGGQPQHF.

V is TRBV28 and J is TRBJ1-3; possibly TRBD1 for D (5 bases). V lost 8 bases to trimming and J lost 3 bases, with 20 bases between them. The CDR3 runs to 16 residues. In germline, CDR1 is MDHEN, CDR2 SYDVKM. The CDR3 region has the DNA TGTGCCAGCCTGCCGGGTGCCGGGACGCGTGGAAACACCATATATTTT. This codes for CASLPGAGTRGNTIYF.

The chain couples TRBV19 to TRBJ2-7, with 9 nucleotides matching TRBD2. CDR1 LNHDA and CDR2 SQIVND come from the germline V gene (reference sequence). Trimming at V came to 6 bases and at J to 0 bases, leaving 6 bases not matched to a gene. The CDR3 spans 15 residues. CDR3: CASRARGGGSYEQYF. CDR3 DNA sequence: TGTGCCAGTAGAGCGCGGGGGGGCGGCTCCTACGAGCAGTACTTC.

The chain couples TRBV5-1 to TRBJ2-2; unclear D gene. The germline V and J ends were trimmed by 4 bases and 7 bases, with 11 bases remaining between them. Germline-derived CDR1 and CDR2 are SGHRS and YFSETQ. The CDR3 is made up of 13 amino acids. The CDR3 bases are TGCGCCAGCAGCAAAGGCCCCAGCGGGGAGCTGTTTTTT. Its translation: CASSKGPSGELFF.

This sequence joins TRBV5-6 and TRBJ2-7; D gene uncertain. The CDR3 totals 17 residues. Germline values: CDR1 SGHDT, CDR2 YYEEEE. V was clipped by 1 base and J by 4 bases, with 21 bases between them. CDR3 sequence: CASSLLRRNSSEYEQYF. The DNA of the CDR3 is TGTGCCAGCAGCTTGTTACGTAGGAACAGTTCGGAATACGAGCAGTACTTC.

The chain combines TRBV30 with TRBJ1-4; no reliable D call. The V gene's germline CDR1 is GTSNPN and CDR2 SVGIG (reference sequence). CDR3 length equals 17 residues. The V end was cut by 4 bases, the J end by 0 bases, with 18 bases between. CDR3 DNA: TGTGCCTGGATAGCGAGCGGACGGGGTGCAACTAATGAAAAACTGTTTTTT. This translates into CAWIASGRGATNEKLFF.

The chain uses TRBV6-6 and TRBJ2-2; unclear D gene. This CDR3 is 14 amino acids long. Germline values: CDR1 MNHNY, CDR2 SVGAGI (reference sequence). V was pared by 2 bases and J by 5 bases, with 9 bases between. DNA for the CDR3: TGTGCCAGCAGTTACCAGGTTCCGACCGGGGAGCTGTTTTTT. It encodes CASSYQVPTGELFF.

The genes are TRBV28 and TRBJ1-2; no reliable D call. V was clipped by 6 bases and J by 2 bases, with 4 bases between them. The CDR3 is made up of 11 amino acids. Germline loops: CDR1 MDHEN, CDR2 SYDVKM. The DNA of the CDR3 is TGTGCCAGCAGCTACAACTATGGCTACACCTTC. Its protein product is CASSYNYGYTF.

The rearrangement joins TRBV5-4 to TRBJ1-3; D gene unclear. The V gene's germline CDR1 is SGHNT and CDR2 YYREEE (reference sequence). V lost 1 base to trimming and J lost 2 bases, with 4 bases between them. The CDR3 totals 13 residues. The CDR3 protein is CASSLTAGNTIYF. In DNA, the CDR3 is TGTGCCAGCAGCTTGACAGCTGGAAACACCATATATTTT.

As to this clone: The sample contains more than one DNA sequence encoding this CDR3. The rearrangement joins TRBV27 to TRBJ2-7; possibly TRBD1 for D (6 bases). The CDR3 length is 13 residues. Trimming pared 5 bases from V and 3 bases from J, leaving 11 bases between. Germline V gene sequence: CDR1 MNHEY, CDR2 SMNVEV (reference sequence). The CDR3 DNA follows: TGTGCCAGCAGTCAGCAGGGGAACTACGAGCAGTACTTC. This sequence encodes CASSQQGNYEQYF.

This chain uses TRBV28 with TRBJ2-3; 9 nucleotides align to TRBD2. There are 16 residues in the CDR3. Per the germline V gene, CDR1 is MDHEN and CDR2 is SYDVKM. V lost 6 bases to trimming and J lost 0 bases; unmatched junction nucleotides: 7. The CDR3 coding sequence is TGTGCCAGCAGGTCCGCGACTAGCGGAAGCACAGATACGCAGTATTTT. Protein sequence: CASRSATSGSTDTQYF.

The CDR3 DNA reads TGTGCCAGTAGTACGTCGGGAAACACTGAAGCTTTCTTT. Translating gives CASSTSGNTEAFF. The V and J genes are TRBV19 and TRBJ1-1, with D unresolved. Germline assignment: CDR1 LNHDA and CDR2 SQIVND (reference sequence). The V gene lost 4 bases and the J gene lost 2 bases, with 8 bases spanning the gap. The CDR3 consists of 13 residues.

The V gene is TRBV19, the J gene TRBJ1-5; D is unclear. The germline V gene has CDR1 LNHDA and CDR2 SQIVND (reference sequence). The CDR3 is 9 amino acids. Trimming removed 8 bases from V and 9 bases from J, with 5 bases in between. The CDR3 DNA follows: TGTGCCAGTGGAGGGCCCCAGCATTTT. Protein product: CASGGPQHF. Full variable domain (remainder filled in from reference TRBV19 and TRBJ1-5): DGGITQSPKYLFRKEGQNVTLSCEQNLNHDAMYWYRQDPGQGLRLIYYSQIVNDFQKGDIAEGYSVSREKKESFPLTVTSAQKNPTAFYLCASGGPQHFGDGTRLSIL.